This T cell receptor beta chain was obtained from a study of blood T cell repertoires in COVID-19. On the study more broadly: PBMCs, B-cell-depleted T cells, or T cells provided the cDNA or gDNA that made up the material.

Profiled with immunoSEQ multiplex PCR; TCRdb holds only in-frame clones, not every one. The table records roughly 280,000 clones, around four fifths of them present only once. Trimming removed 0 bases from V and 5 bases from J, with 11 bases in between. The CDR3 covers 15 residues. Per the germline V gene, CDR1 is MNHNY and CDR2 is SVGAGI (reference sequence). Sequencing input: peripheral blood. The TCR comes from a man aged 55 to 70 with acute or convalescent COVID-19. The chain joins TRBV6-6 to TRBJ1-5; maybe TRBD1 (6 bases). CDR3 in DNA: TGTGCCAGCAGTTACTCGAGACAGGAGGATCAGCCCCAGCATTTT. Residues: CASSYSRQEDQPQHF.